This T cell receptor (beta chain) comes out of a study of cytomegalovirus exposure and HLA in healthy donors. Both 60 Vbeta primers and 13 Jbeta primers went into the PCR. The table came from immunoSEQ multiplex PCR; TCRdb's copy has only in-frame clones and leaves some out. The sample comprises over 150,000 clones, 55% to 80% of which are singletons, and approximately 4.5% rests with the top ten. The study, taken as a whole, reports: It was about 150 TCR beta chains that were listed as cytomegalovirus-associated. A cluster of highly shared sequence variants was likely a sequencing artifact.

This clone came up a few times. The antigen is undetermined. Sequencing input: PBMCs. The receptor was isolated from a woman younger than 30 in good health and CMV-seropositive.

The CDR3 DNA sequence: TGTGCCAGCGAGAAACAGGGTTCAGGCGAGCAGTACTTC. Its protein is CASEKQGSGEQYF. The V and J genes are TRBV25-1 and TRBJ2-5; tentatively, D is TRBD1 (6 bases). The assigned J gene may be wrong: the sequence end matches TRBJ2-7 better. Germline loops: CDR1 MGHDK, CDR2 SYGVNS. CDR3 length: 13 amino acids.